Listed here are 23 T cell receptor beta chains from one sample, sequenced in a study of a mutant IDH1 vaccine in newly diagnosed glioma. Libraries were prepared by immunoSEQ multiplex PCR; TCRdb keeps only in-frame clonotypes and omits some of them. Of approximately 60,000 clones in the sample, 70% to 90% were seen once. Time point noted: week 23, last vaccination. One vaccine dose held 300 ug of mutant IDH1 20-mer peptide and came with topical imiquimod. These TCRs are of unknown antigen specificity. Specimen: PBMCs, collected from a glioma patient whose treatment included an IDH1 peptide vaccine. The receptor set was obtained from a man aged 30-40 years with glioma.

This clone has just one count. This sequence joins TRBV15 and TRBJ1-1; TRBD1 agrees at 7 bases. The length of the CDR3 is 14 residues. CDR1 LNHNV and CDR2 YYDKDF come from the germline V gene (reference sequence). With V trimmed by 8 bases and J by 2 bases, 8 bases remained unmatched. The CDR3 coding sequence is TGTGCCACCGCTAGGGACAGCGAAAACACTGAAGCTTTCTTT. Translating it yields CATARDSENTEAFF.

The V and J genes are TRBV5-5 and TRBJ2-1; unclear D gene. V gave up 4 bases and J gave up 6 bases, with 8 bases separating them. The CDR3 is made up of 12 amino acids. In germline, CDR1 is SGHKS, CDR2 YYEKEE (reference sequence). The CDR3 coding sequence is TGTGCCAGCAGCCAGGTTGCCAATGAGCAGTTCTTC. Translation gives CASSQVANEQFF. Full variable domain (remainder filled in from reference TRBV5-5 and TRBJ2-1): DAGVTQSPTHLIKTRGQQVTLRCSPISGHKSVSWYQQVLGQGPQFIFQYYEKEERGRGNFPDRFSARQFPNYSSELNVNALLLGDSALYLCASSQVANEQFFGPGTRLTVL.

This clone was seen a handful of times. The rearrangement links TRBV7-9 to TRBJ1-1; no clear D. V was cut by 8 bases and J by 4 bases, with 14 bases left in between. Germline values: CDR1 SEHNR, CDR2 FQNEAQ (reference sequence). This CDR3 contains 13 residues. The CDR3 loop reads CASLADFFTEAFF. CDR3 nucleotides: TGTGCCAGCTTGGCGGATTTCTTCACTGAAGCTTTCTTT.

This clone was observed a single time. V and J are TRBV6-1 and TRBJ1-5; weak D call: TRBD1 (5 bases). Germline values: CDR1 MNHNS, CDR2 SASEGT. Trimming left V 1 base short and J 5 bases short, with 12 bases between. The CDR3 runs 15 residues. CDR3: CASSEGTITHQPQHF. Here the CDR3 DNA reads TGTGCCAGCAGTGAAGGGACAATAACGCATCAGCCCCAGCATTTT.

The chain combines TRBV2 with TRBJ2-7, with TRBD1 matching over 7 bases. The trim removed 4 bases at V and 3 bases at J, leaving 3 bases unmatched. The CDR3 totals 13 residues. The germline V gene encodes CDR1 SNHLY and CDR2 FYNNEI. The CDR3 sequence is CASSGDSHYEQYF. CDR3 sequence (DNA): TGTGCCAGCAGTGGGGACAGTCACTACGAGCAGTACTTC.

V usage is TRBV4-2 and J usage is TRBJ1-4; D gene uncertain. V lost 1 base and J 4 bases, leaving 10 bases between the germline ends. Germline lookup yields CDR1 LGHNA and CDR2 YNFKEQ. CDR3 length equals 15 residues. The CDR3 loop is CASSQGRWNNEKLFF. In DNA form, the CDR3 reads TGTGCCAGCAGCCAAGGACGCTGGAATAATGAAAAACTGTTTTTT.

The chain links TRBV20-1 to TRBJ2-1; D is ambiguous. Trimming shortened V by 8 bases and J by 3 bases, and 8 bases separated the two germline ends. CDR1 is DFQATT and CDR2 is SNEGSKA in the germline V gene (reference sequence). The CDR3 is made up of 11 amino acids. Here the CDR3 DNA reads TGCAGTTCTCAGTTCTACAATGAGCAGTTCTTC. Protein: CSSQFYNEQFF.

The gene calls are TRBV28 and TRBJ1-1, with D possibly TRBD1 on 5 matching bases. V gave up 3 bases and J gave up 4 bases, with 12 bases separating them. Germline assignment: CDR1 MDHEN and CDR2 SYDVKM. The CDR3 loop spans 14 amino acids. The CDR3 DNA sequence: TGTGCCAGCAGTTTGGCAGGGCCGGGCACTGAAGCTTTCTTT. Translation: CASSLAGPGTEAFF. Combining the CDR3 with reference TRBV28 and TRBJ1-1 gives the whole variable domain DVKVTQSSRYLVKRTGEKVFLECVQDMDHENMFWYRQDPGLGLRLIYFSYDVKMKEKGDIPEGYSVSREKKERFSLILESASTNQTSMYLCASSLAGPGTEAFFGQGTRLTVV.

The rearrangement uses TRBV28 and TRBJ1-4; TRBD1 matches at 8 bases. From germline, CDR1 is MDHEN and CDR2 SYDVKM. CDR3 length: 15 residues. V trimming: 3 bases; J trimming: 5 bases; junction bases outside the gene matches: 5. The CDR3 DNA reads TGTGCCAGCAGTTTCCCCGGGACAGGAAATGAAAAACTGTTTTTT. Its protein is CASSFPGTGNEKLFF.

This chain joins TRBV7-9 and TRBJ1-1, with a possible D match to TRBD1 (6 bases). Trimming stripped 3 bases from V and 5 bases from J, with 22 bases between. There are 17 residues in the CDR3. Germline V lookup: CDR1 SEHNR, CDR2 FQNEAQ (reference sequence). CDR3 amino acids: CASSFLMGGPGGTEAFF. The CDR3 DNA reads TGTGCCAGCAGCTTCCTTATGGGGGGGCCAGGAGGGACTGAAGCTTTCTTT.

The table lists this clone with a few counts. Other DNA sequences in this specimen translate into the identical CDR3. The V and J genes are TRBV5-1 and TRBJ2-5; unclear D gene. This CDR3 contains 11 residues. Trimming removed 2 bases at V and 2 bases at J, with 1 base between. CDR1 is SGHRS and CDR2 is YFSETQ in the germline V gene. The CDR3 here is CASSFQETQYF. As DNA, the CDR3 is TGCGCCAGCAGCTTTCAAGAGACCCAGTACTTC. The entire variable domain, with the rest obtained from reference TRBV5-1 and TRBJ2-5, is as follows: KAGVTQTPRYLIKTRGQQVTLSCSPISGHRSVSWYQQTPGQGLQFLFEYFSETQRNKGNFPGRFSGRQFSNSRSEMNVSTLELGDSALYLCASSFQETQYFGPGTRLLVL.

This chain connects TRBV10-1 to TRBJ2-2; the match to TRBD1 covers 8 bases. Germline CDR1 is WNHNN and CDR2 is SYGVQD (reference sequence). V shed 6 bases and J 6 bases; nucleotides not matched to a gene: 3. The CDR3 spans 13 residues. CDR3 region: CASRPGGSGELFF. In DNA, the CDR3 is TGCGCCAGCAGGCCAGGGGGCTCCGGGGAGCTGTTTTTT.

The chain carries TRBV5-1 and TRBJ2-1; 11 positions match TRBD2. Germline lookup yields CDR1 SGHRS and CDR2 YFSETQ. The V and J ends lost 4 bases and 2 bases, in that order; junction bases with no gene match: 20. The CDR3 loop spans 21 amino acids. The CDR3 is CASSVTPRLAGSLLAYNEQFF. In DNA, the CDR3 is TGCGCCAGCAGCGTAACTCCTCGACTAGCGGGGAGCCTATTGGCCTACAATGAGCAGTTCTTC. Based on the CDR3 plus reference TRBV5-1 and TRBJ2-1, the full variable domain is KAGVTQTPRYLIKTRGQQVTLSCSPISGHRSVSWYQQTPGQGLQFLFEYFSETQRNKGNFPGRFSGRQFSNSRSEMNVSTLELGDSALYLCASSVTPRLAGSLLAYNEQFFGPGTRLTVL.

The chain links TRBV9 to TRBJ2-1, with 8 bases fitting TRBD2. The germline V gene encodes CDR1 SGDLS and CDR2 YYNGEE. The CDR3 is 16 residues long. With 0 bases clipped from V and 0 bases from J, the junction kept 2 bases outside the gene matches. This CDR3 reads CASSVAAGGSYNEQFF. DNA for the CDR3: TGTGCCAGCAGCGTAGCCGCGGGGGGCTCCTACAATGAGCAGTTCTTC.

The rearrangement uses TRBV6-6 and TRBJ1-4, with D possibly matching TRBD1 (5 bases). The V gene lost 0 bases and the J gene lost 3 bases, with 8 bases spanning the gap. The germline gives CDR1 MNHNY, CDR2 SVGAGI (reference sequence). The CDR3 is 15 residues long. CDR3 protein: CASSYSAGPNEKLFF. The DNA for the CDR3 is TGTGCCAGCAGTTACTCTGCAGGGCCTAATGAAAAACTGTTTTTT.

This clone was observed once. The rearrangement uses TRBV5-4 and TRBJ1-2; 9 nucleotides agree with TRBD1. This CDR3 spans 18 amino acids. CDR1 is SGHNT and CDR2 is YYREEE in the germline V gene (reference sequence). V was clipped by 2 bases and J by 3 bases; unmatched bases: 14. The CDR3 reads CASSFGRLQGAHDYGYTF. DNA of the CDR3: TGTGCCAGCAGCTTCGGCCGCCTACAGGGGGCGCATGACTATGGCTACACCTTC.

This clone was seen once. This sequence joins TRBV10-3 and TRBJ2-5; D unclear. The CDR3 length is 12 residues. V shed 11 bases and J shed 4 bases, with 14 bases lying between them. The V gene's germline CDR1 is ENHRY and CDR2 SYGVKD. CDR3 loop: CAVGPPRETQYF. DNA for the CDR3: TGTGCCGTCGGGCCCCCCAGAGAGACCCAGTACTTC.

This clone has a single count. The rearrangement joins TRBV10-3 to TRBJ1-6, with D tentatively TRBD1 (5 bases). V lost 1 base and J lost 4, with 14 bases in between. There are 17 residues in the CDR3. The germline gives CDR1 ENHRY, CDR2 SYGVKD. The CDR3 loop reads CAISELWRDGYNSPLHF. CDR3 in DNA: TGTGCCATCAGTGAGTTGTGGAGGGACGGATATAATTCACCCCTCCACTTT.

The chain couples TRBV29-1 to TRBJ2-1; D is unresolved. Germline CDR1 reads SQVTM; CDR2 reads ANQGSEA. V was cut by 3 bases and J by 4 bases, with 10 bases left in between. The CDR3 consists of 13 residues. CDR3 residues: CSVEWADYNEQFF. The CDR3 DNA reads TGCAGCGTTGAGTGGGCAGATTACAATGAGCAGTTCTTC.

The CDR3 region has the DNA TGTGCCAGCAGCCAAATGACAAGATTAAACACCATATATTTT. Translating it yields CASSQMTRLNTIYF. The chain recombines TRBV14 with TRBJ1-3; the D is unclear. The CDR3 extends over 14 amino acids. Trimming cost V 2 bases and J 6 bases, with 11 bases left between them. Germline values: CDR1 SGHDN, CDR2 FVKESK.

This rearrangement joins TRBV27 to TRBJ2-4; D is undetermined. CDR3 length equals 16 residues. Germline values: CDR1 MNHEY, CDR2 SMNVEV (reference sequence). V lost 1 base and J 0 bases, leaving 10 bases between the germline ends. This CDR3 reads CASSLYGSLAKNIQYF. CDR3 DNA: TGTGCCAGCAGTTTATATGGCAGTTTAGCCAAAAACATTCAGTACTTC.

This sequence joins TRBV4-1 and TRBJ2-7; D ambiguous. V was trimmed by 0 bases and J by 0 bases, leaving 18 bases between them. The CDR3 totals 18 residues. Germline lookup yields CDR1 MGHRA and CDR2 YSYEKL. CDR3 residues: CASSQESLRRHLSYEQYF. The DNA of the CDR3 is TGCGCCAGCAGCCAAGAATCGCTTCGGCGACACCTCTCCTACGAGCAGTACTTC.

The rearrangement joins TRBV5-1 to TRBJ2-5; weak D call: TRBD2 (6 bases). This CDR3 has 16 residues. V shed 0 bases and J shed 2 bases, with 14 bases lying between them. From germline, CDR1 is SGHRS and CDR2 YFSETQ. In nucleotides, the CDR3 is TGCGCCAGCAGCTTGGGGAGGGGCGCGGGGCAAGAGACCCAGTACTTC. Translating gives CASSLGRGAGQETQYF.